The entry below describes one T cell receptor (beta chain). The CDR3 spans 12 residues. Trimming cost V 2 bases and J 10 bases, with 11 bases left between them. Germline loops: CDR1 SEHNR, CDR2 FQNEAQ (reference sequence). TCRdb recomputed calls from the 5' RACE reads with MiXCR, one row per CDR3 protein. The repertoire holds 200,000 or so distinct CDR3 sequences, with 15% to 20% as singletons. The data are from a study of identical twins. These data were also reused for a study on T cells expressing NK-cell markers. That study reports: Four of the donors also had these clonotypes leading their CD3+CD56-NKG2C+ fraction.

The specimen sequenced was CD8+ T cells sorted from blood. The J gene is TRBJ1-2, the V gene TRBV7-9; possible D gene TRBD1, 6 bases. The TCR comes from a woman under 30 in good health. CDR3 DNA: TGTGCCAGCAGCTTACAGGGGCGGGTCTACACCTTC. Its protein is CASSLQGRVYTF.